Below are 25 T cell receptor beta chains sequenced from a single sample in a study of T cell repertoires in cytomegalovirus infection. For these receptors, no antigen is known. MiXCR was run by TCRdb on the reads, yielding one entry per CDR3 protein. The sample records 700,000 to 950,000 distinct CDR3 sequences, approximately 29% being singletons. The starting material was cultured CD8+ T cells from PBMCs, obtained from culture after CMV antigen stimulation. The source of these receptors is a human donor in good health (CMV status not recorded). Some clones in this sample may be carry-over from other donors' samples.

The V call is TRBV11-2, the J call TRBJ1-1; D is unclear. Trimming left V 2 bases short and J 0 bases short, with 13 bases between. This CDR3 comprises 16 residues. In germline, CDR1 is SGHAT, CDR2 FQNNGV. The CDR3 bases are TGTGCCAGCAGCTTATGGAGGGCTGAAATGAACACTGAAGCTTTCTTT. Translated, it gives CASSLWRAEMNTEAFF.

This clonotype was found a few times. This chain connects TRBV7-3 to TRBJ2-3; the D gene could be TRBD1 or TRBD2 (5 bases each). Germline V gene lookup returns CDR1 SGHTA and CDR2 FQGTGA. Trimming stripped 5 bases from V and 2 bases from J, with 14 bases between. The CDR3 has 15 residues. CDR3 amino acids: CASSQGDSVTDTQYF. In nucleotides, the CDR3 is TGTGCCAGCAGCCAGGGAGATAGCGTCACAGATACGCAGTATTTT.

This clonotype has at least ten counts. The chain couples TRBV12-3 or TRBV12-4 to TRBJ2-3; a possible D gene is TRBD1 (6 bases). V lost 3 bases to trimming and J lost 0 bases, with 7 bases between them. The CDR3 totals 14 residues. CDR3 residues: CASSFTGSTDTQYF. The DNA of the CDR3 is TGTGCCAGCAGTTTTACAGGGAGCACAGATACGCAGTATTTT.

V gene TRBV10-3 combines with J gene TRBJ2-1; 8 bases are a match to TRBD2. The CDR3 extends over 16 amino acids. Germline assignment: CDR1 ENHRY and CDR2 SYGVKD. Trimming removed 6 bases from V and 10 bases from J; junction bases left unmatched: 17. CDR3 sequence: CAISPVVLAGPEEQFF. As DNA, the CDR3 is TGTGCCATCAGCCCGGTGGTGCTAGCGGGCCCCGAGGAGCAGTTCTTC.

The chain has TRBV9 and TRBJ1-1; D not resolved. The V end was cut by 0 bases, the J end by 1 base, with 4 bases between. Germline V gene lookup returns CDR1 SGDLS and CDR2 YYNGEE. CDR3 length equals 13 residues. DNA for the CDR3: TGTGCCAGCAGCGTAGAATCGAACACTGAAGCTTTCTTT. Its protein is CASSVESNTEAFF. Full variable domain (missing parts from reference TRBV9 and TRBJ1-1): DSGVTQTPKHLITATGQRVTLRCSPRSGDLSVYWYQQSLDQGLQFLIQYYNGEERAKGNILERFSAQQFPDLHSELNLSSLELGDSALYFCASSVESNTEAFFGQGTRLTVV.

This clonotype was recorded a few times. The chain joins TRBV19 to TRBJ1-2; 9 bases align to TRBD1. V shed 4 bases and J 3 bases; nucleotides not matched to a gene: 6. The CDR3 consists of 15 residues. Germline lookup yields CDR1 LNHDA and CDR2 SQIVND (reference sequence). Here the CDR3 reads CASSTDRGEYYGYTF. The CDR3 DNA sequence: TGTGCCAGTAGTACCGACAGGGGGGAGTACTATGGCTACACCTTC. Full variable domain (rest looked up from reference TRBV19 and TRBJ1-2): DGGITQSPKYLFRKEGQNVTLSCEQNLNHDAMYWYRQDPGQGLRLIYYSQIVNDFQKGDIAEGYSVSREKKESFPLTVTSAQKNPTAFYLCASSTDRGEYYGYTFGSGTRLTVV.

Here the CDR3 reads CASSLSPGANVLTF. The CDR3 DNA reads TGTGCCAGCAGTTTAAGCCCTGGGGCCAACGTCCTGACTTTC. The chain is built from TRBV27 and TRBJ2-6; D unclear. The CDR3 is 14 amino acids. Trimming pared 2 bases from V and 2 bases from J, leaving 4 bases between. The germline gives CDR1 MNHEY, CDR2 SMNVEV (reference sequence).

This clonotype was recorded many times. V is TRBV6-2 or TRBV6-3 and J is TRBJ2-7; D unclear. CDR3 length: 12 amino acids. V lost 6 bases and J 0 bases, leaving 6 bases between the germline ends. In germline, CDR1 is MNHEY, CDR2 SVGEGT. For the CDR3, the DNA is TGTGCCAGCAGCGTAGGCTCCTACGAGCAGTACGTC. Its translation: CASSVGSYEQYV.

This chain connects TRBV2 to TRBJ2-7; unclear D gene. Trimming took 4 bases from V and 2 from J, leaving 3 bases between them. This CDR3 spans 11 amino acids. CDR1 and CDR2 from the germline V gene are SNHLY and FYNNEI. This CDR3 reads CASSAPYEQYV. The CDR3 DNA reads TGTGCCAGCAGTGCTCCCTACGAGCAGTACGTC.

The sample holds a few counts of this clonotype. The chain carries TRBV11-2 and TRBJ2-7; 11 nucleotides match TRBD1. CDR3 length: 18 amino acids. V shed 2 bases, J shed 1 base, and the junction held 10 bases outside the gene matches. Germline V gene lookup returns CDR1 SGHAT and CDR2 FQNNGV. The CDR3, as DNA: TGTGCCAGCAGCTTAACTCCGGGACAGGGGGTTACGTCCTACGAGCAGTACGTC. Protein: CASSLTPGQGVTSYEQYV.

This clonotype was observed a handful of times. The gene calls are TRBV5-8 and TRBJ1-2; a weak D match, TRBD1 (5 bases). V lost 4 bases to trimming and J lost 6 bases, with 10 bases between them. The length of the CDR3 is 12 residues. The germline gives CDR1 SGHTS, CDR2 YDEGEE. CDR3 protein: CASSGGSNGYTF. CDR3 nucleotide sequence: TGTGCCAGCAGCGGGGGGTCAAATGGCTACACCTTC.

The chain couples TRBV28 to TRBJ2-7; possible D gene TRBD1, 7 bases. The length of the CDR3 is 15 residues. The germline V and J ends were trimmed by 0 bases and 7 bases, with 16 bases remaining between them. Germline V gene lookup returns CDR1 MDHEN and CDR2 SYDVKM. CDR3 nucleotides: TGTGCCAGCAGTTTATGGCAGGGGGGAGCCGTGGAGCAGTACGTC. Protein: CASSLWQGGAVEQYV.

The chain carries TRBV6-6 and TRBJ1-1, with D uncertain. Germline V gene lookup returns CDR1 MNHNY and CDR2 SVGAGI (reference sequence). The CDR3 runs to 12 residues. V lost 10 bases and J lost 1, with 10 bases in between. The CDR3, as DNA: TGTGCCACGGAGGCAGAGAACACTGAAGCTTTCTTT. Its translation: CATEAENTEAFF.

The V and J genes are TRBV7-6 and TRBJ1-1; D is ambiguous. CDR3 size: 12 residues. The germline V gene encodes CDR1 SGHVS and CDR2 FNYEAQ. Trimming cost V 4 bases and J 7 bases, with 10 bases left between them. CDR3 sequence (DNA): TGTGCCAGCAGCTCGGGGAATCTTGAAGCTTTCTTT. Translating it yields CASSSGNLEAFF.

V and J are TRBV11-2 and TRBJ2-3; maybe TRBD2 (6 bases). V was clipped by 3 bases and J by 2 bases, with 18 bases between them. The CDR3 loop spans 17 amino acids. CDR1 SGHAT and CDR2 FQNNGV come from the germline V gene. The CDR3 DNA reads TGTGCCAGCAGCTTTTTTTGGGGGGATTCCCCCACAGATACGCAGTATTTT. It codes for CASSFFWGDSPTDTQYF.

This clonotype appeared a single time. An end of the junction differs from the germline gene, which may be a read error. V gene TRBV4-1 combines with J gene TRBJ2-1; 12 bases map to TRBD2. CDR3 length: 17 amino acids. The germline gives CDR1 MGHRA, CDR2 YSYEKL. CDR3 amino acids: CANSQDPTSGGYNEQFF. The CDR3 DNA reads TGCGCCAACAGCCAAGACCCGACTAGCGGGGGATACAATGAGCAGTTCTTC.

The CDR3, as DNA: TGTGCCAGCACCACGGGGCCGGGGGACGCTAATGAAAAACTGTTTTTT. Its translation: CASTTGPGDANEKLFF. The chain is built from TRBV7-6 and TRBJ1-4; D is possibly TRBD1 (5 bases). V was cut by 7 bases and J by 3 bases, with 18 bases left in between. This CDR3 spans 16 amino acids. In germline, CDR1 is SGHVS, CDR2 FNYEAQ.

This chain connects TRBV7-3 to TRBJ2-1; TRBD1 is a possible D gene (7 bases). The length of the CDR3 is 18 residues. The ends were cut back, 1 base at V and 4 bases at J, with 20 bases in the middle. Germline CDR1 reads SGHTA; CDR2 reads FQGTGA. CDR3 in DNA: TGTGCCAGCAGCTTAAGGGGGGCAGGGGGTTTCTTTTACAATGAGCAGTTCTTC. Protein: CASSLRGAGGFFYNEQFF.

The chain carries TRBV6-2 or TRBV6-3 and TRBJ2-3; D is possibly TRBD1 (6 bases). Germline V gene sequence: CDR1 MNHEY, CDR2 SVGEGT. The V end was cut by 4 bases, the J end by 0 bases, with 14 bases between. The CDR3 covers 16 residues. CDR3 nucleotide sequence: TGTGCCAGCAGTTCTGTGAGTGGACAGAGCACAGATACGCAGTATTTT. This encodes CASSSVSGQSTDTQYF.

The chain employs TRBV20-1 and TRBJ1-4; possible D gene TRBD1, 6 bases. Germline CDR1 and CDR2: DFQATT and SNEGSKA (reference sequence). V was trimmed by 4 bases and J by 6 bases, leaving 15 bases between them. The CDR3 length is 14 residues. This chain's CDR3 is CSATSGQRHEKLFF. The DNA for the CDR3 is TGCAGTGCTACCTCTGGACAGCGACATGAAAAACTGTTTTTT.

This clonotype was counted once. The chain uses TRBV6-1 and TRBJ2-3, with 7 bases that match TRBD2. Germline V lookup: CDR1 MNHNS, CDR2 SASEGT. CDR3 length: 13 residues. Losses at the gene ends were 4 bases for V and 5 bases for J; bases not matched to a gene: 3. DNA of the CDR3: TGTGCCAGCAGTGGGGGGGGGATAGATACGCAGTATTTT. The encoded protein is CASSGGGIDTQYF.

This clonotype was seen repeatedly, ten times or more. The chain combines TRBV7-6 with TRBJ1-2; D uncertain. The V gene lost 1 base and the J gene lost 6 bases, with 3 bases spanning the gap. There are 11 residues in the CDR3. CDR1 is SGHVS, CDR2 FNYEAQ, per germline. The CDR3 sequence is CASSLVDGYTF. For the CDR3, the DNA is TGTGCCAGCAGCTTAGTTGATGGCTACACCTTC.

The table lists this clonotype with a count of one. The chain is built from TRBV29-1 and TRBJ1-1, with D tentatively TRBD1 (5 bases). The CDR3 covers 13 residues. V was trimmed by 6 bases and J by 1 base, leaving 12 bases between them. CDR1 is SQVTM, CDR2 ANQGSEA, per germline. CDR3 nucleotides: TGCAGCGTAGCCGGACACCCGAACACTGAAGCTTTCTTT. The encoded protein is CSVAGHPNTEAFF.

The DNA of the CDR3 is TGTGCCACCAGCATTTCTCAGGGGACCACTGAAGCTTTCTTT. As protein: CATSISQGTTEAFF. The chain has TRBV15 and TRBJ1-1; weak D call: TRBD1 (6 bases). The germline gives CDR1 LNHNV, CDR2 YYDKDF (reference sequence). Deletions cut 4 bases from V and 4 bases from J, with 13 bases between. The CDR3 is 14 amino acids.

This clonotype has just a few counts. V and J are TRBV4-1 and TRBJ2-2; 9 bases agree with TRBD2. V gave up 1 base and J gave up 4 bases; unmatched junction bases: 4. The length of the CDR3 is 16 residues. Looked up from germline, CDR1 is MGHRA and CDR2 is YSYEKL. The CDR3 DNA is TGCGCCAGCAGCCAAGGGCGGGGGGGGCGCACCGGGGAGCTGTTTTTT. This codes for CASSQGRGGRTGELFF.